The clone carrying this T cell receptor (beta chain) was recorded a few times. With 0 bases removed from V and 2 bases from J, the gap between germline ends came to 5 bases. The length of the CDR3 is 13 residues. From germline, CDR1 is SGDLS and CDR2 YYNGEE. The data originate from a study of blood T cell repertoires in COVID-19. Measured with immunoSEQ multiplex PCR; TCRdb has only the in-frame clones, and not every one. Of 100,000 to 150,000 clones detected, just under 85% appear once; the ten largest clones hold roughly 17%. V is TRBV9 and J is TRBJ1-1; D gene ambiguous. This clonotype originated in a woman between 50 and 59 years old with acute or convalescent COVID-19. The sequenced material came from peripheral blood. CDR3 nucleotide sequence: TGTGCCAGCAGCGTAGGAGATAACACTGAAGCTTTCTTT. It specifies CASSVGDNTEAFF.